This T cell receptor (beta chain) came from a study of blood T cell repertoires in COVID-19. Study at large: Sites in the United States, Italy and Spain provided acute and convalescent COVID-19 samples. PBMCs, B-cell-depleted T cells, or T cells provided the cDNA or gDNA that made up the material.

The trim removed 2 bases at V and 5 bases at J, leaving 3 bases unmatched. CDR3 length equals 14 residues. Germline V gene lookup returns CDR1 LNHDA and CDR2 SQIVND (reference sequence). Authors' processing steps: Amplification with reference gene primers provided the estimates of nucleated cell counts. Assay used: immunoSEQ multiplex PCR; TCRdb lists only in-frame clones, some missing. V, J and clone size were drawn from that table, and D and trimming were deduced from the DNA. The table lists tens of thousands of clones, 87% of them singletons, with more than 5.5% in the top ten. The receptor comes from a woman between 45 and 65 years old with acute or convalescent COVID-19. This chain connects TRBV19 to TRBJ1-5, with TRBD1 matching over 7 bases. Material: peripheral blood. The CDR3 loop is CASSISGGYQPQHF. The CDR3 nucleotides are TGTGCCAGTAGTATATCAGGGGGTTATCAGCCCCAGCATTTT.